These 11 T cell receptor beta chains share one sample of origin, sequenced in a study of cytomegalovirus exposure and HLA in healthy donors. The PCR employed 60 Vbeta primers together with 13 Jbeta primers. Libraries were prepared by immunoSEQ multiplex PCR; TCRdb keeps only in-frame clonotypes and omits some of them. The table lists under 95,000 clones, about two thirds of them singletons. Material: PBMCs. The receptors stem from a woman aged 40 to 55 in good health and CMV-seropositive.

The chain couples TRBV1 to TRBJ2-2; the table's TRBD2 call for D was not verified on the DNA. TRBV1 is a documented pseudogene. CDR3 length: 18 amino acids. This CDR3 is CTSSQRTSGGGNTGELFF. CDR3 DNA: TGCACCAGCAGTCAAAGGACTAGCGGGGGGGGGAACACCGGGGAGCTGTTTTTT.

J is TRBJ2-2 and V is TRBV7-9; no clear D gene. The CDR3 contains 15 residues. Between the trimmed V and J ends, which lost 5 bases and 3 bases, there was a span of 13 bases. Looked up from germline, CDR1 is SEHNR and CDR2 is FQNEAQ (reference sequence). The CDR3 loop is CASSGSGLHTGELFF. In DNA form, the CDR3 reads TGTGCCAGCAGCGGATCAGGTTTGCACACCGGGGAGCTGTTTTTT.

The sample holds a few counts of this clone. The V and J genes are TRBV6-5 and TRBJ1-2, with a possible D match to TRBD1 (6 bases). The length of the CDR3 is 14 residues. V was shortened by 5 bases and J by 2 bases, with 12 bases between the two germline ends. Germline V gene data show CDR1 as MNHEY and CDR2 as SVGAGI. CDR3 amino acids: CASSETQGNYGYTF. For the CDR3, the DNA is TGTGCCAGCAGTGAGACCCAGGGGAACTATGGCTACACCTTC.

The genes are TRBV5-6 and TRBJ2-4; D unclear. The CDR3 is 11 amino acids. Germline V gene sequence: CDR1 SGHDT, CDR2 YYEEEE. Trimming removed 4 bases at V and 4 bases at J, with 3 bases between. The CDR3 here is CASSQKNIQYF. The CDR3 region has the DNA TGTGCCAGCAGCCAGAAAAACATTCAGTACTTC.

V usage is TRBV2 and J usage is TRBJ1-5; TRBD1 aligns across 11 bases. The CDR3 extends over 15 amino acids. Germline V gene lookup returns CDR1 SNHLY and CDR2 FYNNEI. J gave up 2 bases and V 4 bases, and 1 base lay outside the gene matches. This CDR3 reads CASSGGQGGNQPQHF. The CDR3 coding sequence is TGTGCCAGCAGTGGGGGACAGGGGGGCAATCAGCCCCAGCATTTT. The full variable domain, rest sourced from reference TRBV2 and TRBJ1-5, is EPEVTQTPSHQVTQMGQEVILRCVPISNHLYFYWYRQILGQKVEFLVSFYNNEISEKSEIFDDQFSVERPDGSNFTLKIRSTKLEDSAMYFCASSGGQGGNQPQHFGDGTRLSIL.

This chain joins TRBV5-1 and TRBJ2-5; D remains ambiguous. V was trimmed by 0 bases and J by 0 bases, leaving 6 bases between them. This CDR3 comprises 14 residues. The germline V gene encodes CDR1 SGHRS and CDR2 YFSETQ. The CDR3 region is CASSLDAYQETQYF. DNA for the CDR3: TGCGCCAGCAGCTTGGACGCGTACCAAGAGACCCAGTACTTC. Variable domain in full (rest from reference TRBV5-1 and TRBJ2-5): KAGVTQTPRYLIKTRGQQVTLSCSPISGHRSVSWYQQTPGQGLQFLFEYFSETQRNKGNFPGRFSGRQFSNSRSEMNVSTLELGDSALYLCASSLDAYQETQYFGPGTRLLVL.

This clone appeared a single time. The gene calls are TRBV27 and TRBJ1-5, with 9 bases that match TRBD1. Trimming removed 6 bases from V and 3 bases from J; junction bases left unmatched: 12. From germline, CDR1 is MNHEY and CDR2 SMNVEV (reference sequence). This CDR3 spans 17 amino acids. The CDR3 nucleotides read TGTGCCAGCAGCTTACCGGGGGACAGGGAGTACAATCAGCCCCAGCATTTT. This encodes CASSLPGDREYNQPQHF.

The chain carries TRBV18 and TRBJ2-7; possibly TRBD2 for D (7 bases). The CDR3 is 16 amino acids. V was cut by 6 bases and J by 5 bases, with 23 bases left in between. The germline CDR1 and CDR2 sequences are KGHSH and LQKENI. The CDR3 is CASSPGEGGGSDEQYF. In DNA form, the CDR3 reads TGTGCCAGCTCGCCCGGGGAGGGCGGGGGCAGCGACGAGCAGTACTTC.

The rearrangement uses TRBV10-1 and TRBJ2-1, with D perhaps matching TRBD1 (5 bases). There are 14 residues in the CDR3. V gave up 3 bases and J gave up 8 bases, with 14 bases separating them. CDR1 is WNHNN and CDR2 is SYGVQD in the germline V gene (reference sequence). The CDR3 loop reads CASSEAGIGDEQFF. CDR3 nucleotides: TGCGCCAGCAGTGAAGCAGGGATAGGCGATGAGCAGTTCTTC.

The chain uses TRBV29-1 and TRBJ1-2; TRBD1 matches at 11 bases. J lost 4 bases, V lost 8 bases, and 9 bases had no gene match. Germline V gene sequence: CDR1 SQVTM, CDR2 ANQGSEA. The CDR3 loop spans 14 amino acids. The CDR3 coding sequence is TGCAGCCTCTCCTCCGGGACAGGGGGCTATGGCTACACCTTC. It is translated as CSLSSGTGGYGYTF. The full variable domain, rest sourced from reference TRBV29-1 and TRBJ1-2, is SAVISQKPSRDICQRGTSLTIQCQVDSQVTMMFWYRQQPGQSLTLIATANQGSEATYESGFVIDKFPISRPNLTFSTLTVSNMSPEDSSIYLCSLSSGTGGYGYTFGSGTRLTVV.

This rearrangement joins TRBV25-1 to TRBJ2-5, with TRBD1 matching over 12 bases. Trimming removed 5 bases from V and 5 bases from J; junction bases left unmatched: 9. The V gene's germline CDR1 is MGHDK and CDR2 SYGVNS. The CDR3 extends over 16 amino acids. The CDR3 region has the DNA TGTGCCAGCAGTCCCCCCGGGACAGGGGGCGCGGAGACCCAGTACTTC. Translated: CASSPPGTGGAETQYF.